The 13 T cell receptor beta chains listed next were all sequenced from one sample in a study of a mutant IDH1 vaccine in newly diagnosed glioma. The sample's time point: week 35, safety follow-up. Topical imiquimod accompanied each vaccine dose, which consisted of 300 ug of mutant IDH1 20-mer peptide. Here immunoSEQ multiplex PCR was the method, and the copy in TCRdb shows in-frame clones only, minus some. The repertoire includes fewer than 35,000 clones, roughly 80% of them detected once, and 15% sits in the top ten. No antigen is known for these receptors. This specimen was PBMCs, taken from a glioma patient whose treatment included an IDH1 peptide vaccine. The receptors originated from a man under 40 with glioma.

The rearrangement uses TRBV18 and TRBJ1-2; D may be TRBD1 (5 bases). Trimming removed 0 bases at V and 6 bases at J, with 11 bases between. Germline loops: CDR1 KGHSH, CDR2 LQKENI. The CDR3 extends over 14 amino acids. The CDR3 is CASSPPAQVHGYTF. The CDR3 bases are TGTGCCAGCTCACCACCGGCACAGGTCCATGGCTACACCTTC. Using reference TRBV18 and TRBJ1-2 for the parts outside the CDR3, the full variable domain is NAGVMQNPRHLVRRRGQEARLRCSPMKGHSHVYWYRQLPEEGLKFMVYLQKENIIDESGMPKERFSAEFPKEGPSILRIQQVVRGDSAAYFCASSPPAQVHGYTFGSGTRLTVV.

V gene TRBV7-9 combines with J gene TRBJ2-7; unclear D gene. Trimming removed 0 bases from V and 7 bases from J, with 4 bases in between. The CDR3 sequence is 11 residues long. Germline V gives CDR1 SEHNR, CDR2 FQNEAQ (reference sequence). The CDR3 spells CASSLALEQYF. Written as DNA, the CDR3 is TGTGCCAGCAGCTTAGCACTTGAGCAGTACTTC.

The V and J genes are TRBV6-5 and TRBJ2-5; D is tentatively TRBD1 or TRBD2 (5 bases each). CDR3 size: 14 residues. V lost 5 bases and J lost 3, with 13 bases in between. Germline CDR1 is MNHEY and CDR2 is SVGAGI. This chain's CDR3 is CASSPLRGEETQYF. The CDR3 DNA sequence: TGTGCCAGCAGTCCCCTGAGGGGAGAAGAGACCCAGTACTTC.

The chain has TRBV4-1 and TRBJ2-1, with TRBD2 matching 7 bases. J gave up 0 bases and V 4 bases, and 6 bases lay outside the gene matches. The length of the CDR3 is 16 residues. Germline assignment: CDR1 MGHRA and CDR2 YSYEKL. The CDR3 bases are TGCGCCAGCAGCCCTTCGGGGGAGGGCTCCTACAATGAGCAGTTCTTC. Translated: CASSPSGEGSYNEQFF.

The V gene is TRBV2, the J gene TRBJ2-2; 7 nucleotides line up with TRBD2. Germline V CDR1 and CDR2: SNHLY, FYNNEI. The junction had 2 bases not matched to a gene; V was cut back by 9 bases and J by 1 base. The CDR3 spans 13 residues. In nucleotides, the CDR3 is TGTGCCAGGGAGCGGGAGAACACCGGGGAGCTGTTTTTT. Translation gives CARERENTGELFF.

This rearrangement joins TRBV5-1 to TRBJ1-3; D not resolved. The CDR3 length is 16 residues. Germline V CDR1 and CDR2: SGHRS, YFSETQ. V dropped 0 bases and J dropped 1 base, with 11 bases sitting between them. Here the CDR3 reads CASSLEGLLSGNTIYF. In DNA form, the CDR3 reads TGCGCCAGCAGCTTGGAGGGTCTCTTATCTGGAAACACCATATATTTT.

The V and J genes are TRBV4-1 and TRBJ2-3, with D perhaps TRBD2 (7 bases). V was shortened by 0 bases and J by 6 bases, with 16 bases between the two germline ends. Germline V gives CDR1 MGHRA, CDR2 YSYEKL. There are 16 residues in the CDR3. The CDR3 DNA sequence: TGCGCCAGCAGCCAAGACGGGGGCGGGAGTGGGGATACGCAGTATTTT. The encoded protein is CASSQDGGGSGDTQYF.

This chain joins TRBV10-3 and TRBJ2-7; 13 bases fit TRBD2. The germline gives CDR1 ENHRY, CDR2 SYGVKD. The CDR3 contains 17 residues. Trimming took 2 bases from V and 4 from J; bases not matched to a gene: 8. This CDR3 reads CAISEARTSGSSYEQYF. CDR3 in DNA: TGTGCCATCAGTGAGGCGCGGACTAGCGGGAGTTCGTACGAGCAGTACTTC.

The chain couples TRBV6-5 to TRBJ2-5; 9 nucleotides align to TRBD2. The J call may be wrong; the DNA end is better matched by TRBJ2-7. This CDR3 is built from 15 residues. The germline gives CDR1 MNHEY, CDR2 SVGAGI. In DNA, the CDR3 is TGTGCCAGCAGTCCGGGACTAGCAGGTTTCTACGAGCAGTACTTC. It translates to CASSPGLAGFYEQYF.

CDR3 DNA: TGTGCCAGCAGCTTTTTTGGGGGCTCTGGGGGGGAAGCTTTCTTT. Its protein product is CASSFFGGSGGEAFF. The chain uses TRBV7-9 and TRBJ1-1; tentatively, D is TRBD1 (6 bases). Germline V gene lookup returns CDR1 SEHNR and CDR2 FQNEAQ (reference sequence). The V end was cut by 3 bases, the J end by 8 bases, with 19 bases between. The CDR3 spans 15 residues.

In its sample, this clone was seen a few times. The V call is TRBV4-1, the J call TRBJ1-2; D not resolved. The CDR3 runs 13 residues. Germline-derived CDR1 and CDR2 are MGHRA and YSYEKL. V was shortened by 1 base and J by 6 bases, with 9 bases between the two germline ends. CDR3 amino acids: CASSQGGHDGYTF. DNA for the CDR3: TGCGCCAGCAGCCAAGGTGGGCATGATGGCTACACCTTC.

The V gene is TRBV15, the J gene TRBJ2-3; D is perhaps TRBD2 (6 bases). Germline CDR1 and CDR2: LNHNV and YYDKDF (reference sequence). V lost 8 bases and J 2 bases, leaving 11 bases between the germline ends. The CDR3 spans 13 residues. CDR3 bases: TGTGCCACCGAACTAGCAGACACAGATACGCAGTATTTT. Amino acid sequence: CATELADTDTQYF.

The chain is built from TRBV5-4 and TRBJ2-7; possible D gene TRBD2, 5 bases. Trimming removed 0 bases from V and 2 bases from J, with 15 bases in between. The length of the CDR3 is 16 residues. CDR1 is SGHNT, CDR2 YYREEE, per germline (reference sequence). CDR3 residues: CASSLAGISTTYEQYF. The CDR3 region has the DNA TGTGCCAGCAGCTTGGCAGGCATATCGACTACCTACGAGCAGTACTTC.